The 9 T cell receptor beta chains below come from one sample, sequenced in a study of shared clonotypes between healthy human individuals. The data were produced by immunoSEQ multiplex PCR, yet TCRdb's version contains in-frame clones alone and is incomplete. Among around 530,000 clones listed, around 78% were seen once. The sequenced sample was PBMCs. These receptor sequences come from a woman aged 40-49 years in good health. Some clones in this sample may be carry-over from other donors' samples.

This rearrangement joins TRBV19 to TRBJ2-7; TRBD1 might be the D (6 bases). There are 14 residues in the CDR3. Trimming stripped 9 bases from V and 0 bases from J, with 15 bases between. Germline CDR1 LNHDA, CDR2 SQIVND (reference sequence). CDR3 in amino acids: CASRTDHISYEQYF. Written as DNA, the CDR3 is TGTGCCAGCAGGACAGACCATATCTCCTACGAGCAGTACTTC.

The table lists this clone with many counts. The chain carries TRBV5-1 and TRBJ1-3, with D possibly matching TRBD1 (5 bases). The CDR3 consists of 15 residues. V gave up 0 bases and J gave up 7 bases, with 14 bases separating them. The germline V gene encodes CDR1 SGHRS and CDR2 YFSETQ. In DNA form, the CDR3 reads TGCGCCAGCAGCTTGGCGTTGGGGCAGTCCAACACCATATATTTT. Its translation is CASSLALGQSNTIYF. Based on the CDR3 plus reference TRBV5-1 and TRBJ1-3, the full variable domain is KAGVTQTPRYLIKTRGQQVTLSCSPISGHRSVSWYQQTPGQGLQFLFEYFSETQRNKGNFPGRFSGRQFSNSRSEMNVSTLELGDSALYLCASSLALGQSNTIYFGEGSWLTVV.

As regards this clone: A much larger clone differs from this one at a single base, so this may be a read error. The CDR3 coding sequence is TGCGCCAGCAGCCAAGATACGGGGAAGGTAGAGACCCAGTACTTC. Its protein is CASSQDTGKVETQYF. The chain has TRBV4-3 and TRBJ2-5, with D tentatively TRBD2 (5 bases). CDR1 is LGHNA and CDR2 is YSLEER in the germline V gene. The germline V and J ends were trimmed by 0 bases and 4 bases, with 12 bases remaining between them. The CDR3 loop spans 15 amino acids.

The V and J genes are TRBV7-2 and TRBJ2-5; D gene ambiguous. This CDR3 has 12 residues. The V end lost 5 bases, the J end lost 5 bases, and 9 bases lay between the germline ends. Germline CDR1 is SGHTA and CDR2 is FQGNSA. This CDR3 is CASSMGWETQYF. DNA of the CDR3: TGTGCCAGCAGCATGGGCTGGGAGACCCAGTACTTC.

This chain joins TRBV28 and TRBJ1-2, with D possibly matching TRBD1 (6 bases). The germline CDR1 and CDR2 sequences are MDHEN and SYDVKM. Trimming removed 6 bases from V and 8 bases from J, with 28 bases in between. The CDR3 is 17 amino acids. The CDR3 region is CASRPSLAGANKGGYTF. In DNA form, the CDR3 reads TGTGCCAGCAGACCCTCTTTGGCAGGGGCAAACAAGGGCGGCTACACCTTC.

The J gene is TRBJ1-5, the V gene TRBV7-2, with TRBD1 matching over 7 bases. V gave up 5 bases and J gave up 3 bases; unmatched junction bases: 10. The germline V gene has CDR1 SGHTA and CDR2 FQGNSA. CDR3 length equals 16 residues. CDR3 sequence: CASSTRTGGDNQPQHF. The CDR3 DNA is TGTGCCAGCAGCACGCGGACAGGAGGGGACAATCAGCCCCAGCATTTT.

This chain links TRBV7-2 with TRBJ2-7, with 8 bases aligning to TRBD1. Germline V gene data show CDR1 as SGHTA and CDR2 as FQGNSA. V gave up 5 bases and J gave up 4 bases; unmatched junction bases: 7. This CDR3 contains 14 residues. In nucleotides, the CDR3 is TGTGCCAGCAGCCGCAGACAGGGGAATTACGAGCAGTACTTC. Protein: CASSRRQGNYEQYF.

This clone came up once. The rearrangement links TRBV25-1 to TRBJ2-1; D is uncertain. Germline V gene lookup returns CDR1 MGHDK and CDR2 SYGVNS. CDR3 size: 11 residues. Trimming shortened V by 5 bases and J by 7 bases, and 6 bases separated the two germline ends. CDR3 coding DNA: TGTGCCAGCAGTTGGGTGAATGAGCAGTTCTTC. This sequence encodes CASSWVNEQFF.

This clone has ten or more counts. The chain joins TRBV10-3 to TRBJ2-1; TRBD2 might be the D (6 bases). Trimming stripped 2 bases from V and 3 bases from J, with 17 bases between. In germline, CDR1 is ENHRY, CDR2 SYGVKD. This CDR3 contains 17 residues. DNA of the CDR3: TGTGCCATCAGTGAGCCCTTCTCTAGCGCAAACTACAATGAGCAGTTCTTC. Its translation: CAISEPFSSANYNEQFF.